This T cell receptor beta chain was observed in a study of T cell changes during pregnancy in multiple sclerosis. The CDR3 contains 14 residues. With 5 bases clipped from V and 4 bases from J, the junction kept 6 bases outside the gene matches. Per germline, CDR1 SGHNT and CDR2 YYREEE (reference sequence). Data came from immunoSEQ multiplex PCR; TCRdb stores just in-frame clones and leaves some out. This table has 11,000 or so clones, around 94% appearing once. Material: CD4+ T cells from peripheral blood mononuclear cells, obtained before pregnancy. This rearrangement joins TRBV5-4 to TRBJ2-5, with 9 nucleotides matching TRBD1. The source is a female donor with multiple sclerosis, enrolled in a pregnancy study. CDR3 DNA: TGTGCCAGCAGTGCGGGGACAGGGAGAGAGACCCAGTACTTC. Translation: CASSAGTGRETQYF. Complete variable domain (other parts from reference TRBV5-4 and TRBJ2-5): ETGVTQSPTHLIKTRGQQVTLRCSSQSGHNTVSWYQQALGQGPQFIFQYYREEENGRGNFPPRFSGLQFPNYSSELNVNALELDDSALYLCASSAGTGRETQYFGPGTRLLVL.